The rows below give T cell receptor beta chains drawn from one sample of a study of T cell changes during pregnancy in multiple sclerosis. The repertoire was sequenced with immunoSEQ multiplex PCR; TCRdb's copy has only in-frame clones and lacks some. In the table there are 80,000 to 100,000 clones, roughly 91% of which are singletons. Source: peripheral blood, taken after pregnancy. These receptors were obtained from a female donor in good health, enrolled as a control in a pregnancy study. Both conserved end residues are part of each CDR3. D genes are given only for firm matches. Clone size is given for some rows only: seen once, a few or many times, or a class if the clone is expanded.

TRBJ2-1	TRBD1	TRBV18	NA	CASSPPTGGLNEQFF	TGTGCCAGCTCACCACCTACAGGGGGCCTCAATGAGCAGTTCTTC
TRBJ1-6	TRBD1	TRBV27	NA	CASSGQGAYSPLHF	TGTGCCAGCAGTGGACAGGGAGCTTATTCACCCCTCCACTTT
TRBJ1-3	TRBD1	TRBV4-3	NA	CASSQGGPQTGGIGNTIYF	TGCGCCAGCAGCCAAGGAGGACCCCAAACAGGGGGGATCGGAAACACCATATATTTT
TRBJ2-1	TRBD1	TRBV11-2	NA	CASSPRDRGGLFSNEQFF	TGTGCCAGCAGCCCCCGGGACAGGGGGGGTTTATTTTCTAATGAGCAGTTCTTC
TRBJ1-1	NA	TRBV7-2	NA	CASSLEIWASSTEAFF	TGTGCCAGCAGCTTGGAAATTTGGGCGAGTAGCACTGAAGCTTTCTTT
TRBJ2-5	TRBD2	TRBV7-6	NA	CASSPRAHSGGGETQYF	TGTGCCAGCAGCCCAAGGGCCCATAGCGGGGGCGGAGAGACCCAGTACTTC
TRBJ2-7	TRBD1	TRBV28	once	CASSSRGRTAYEQYF	TGTGCCAGCAGTTCCAGGGGGCGAACAGCCTACGAGCAGTACTTC
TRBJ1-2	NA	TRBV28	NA	CASANPRVFGYGYTF	TGTGCCAGCGCCAATCCCAGGGTTTTCGGCTATGGCTACACCTTC
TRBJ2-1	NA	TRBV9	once	CASSLADTGLSVGEQFF	TGTGCCAGCAGCTTAGCGGATACAGGGCTTAGCGTCGGTGAGCAGTTCTTC
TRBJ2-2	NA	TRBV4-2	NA	CASSQVSAASGELFF	TGTGCCAGCAGCCAAGTATCCGCTGCGTCCGGGGAGCTGTTTTTT
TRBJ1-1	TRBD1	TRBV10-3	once	CAISGGDRVSEAFF	TGTGCCATCAGTGGGGGGGACAGGGTTTCGGAAGCTTTCTTT
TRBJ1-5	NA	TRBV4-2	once	CASSQGAGDNQPQHF	TGTGCCAGCAGCCAAGGGGCGGGGGATAATCAGCCCCAGCATTTT
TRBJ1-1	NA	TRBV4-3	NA	CASSQDRRGGNTEAFF	TGCGCCAGCAGCCAAGATCGGCGAGGGGGGAACACTGAAGCTTTCTTT
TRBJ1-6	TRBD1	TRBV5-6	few	CASSEDRGQWSPLHF	TGTGCCAGCAGCGAGGACAGGGGGCAATGGTCACCCCTCCACTTT
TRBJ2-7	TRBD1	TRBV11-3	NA	CASSFGQGAKDEQYF	TGTGCCAGCAGCTTCGGGCAGGGGGCTAAGGACGAGCAGTACTTC
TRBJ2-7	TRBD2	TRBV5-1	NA	CASSLGLAGVYEQYF	TGCGCCAGCAGCTTGGGACTAGCGGGTGTTTACGAGCAGTACTTC
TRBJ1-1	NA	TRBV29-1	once	CSVEEAENTEAFF	TGCAGCGTTGAAGAGGCTGAGAACACTGAAGCTTTCTTT
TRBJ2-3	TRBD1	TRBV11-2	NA	CASSPWTGGTQYF	TGTGCCAGCAGCCCCTGGACAGGGGGAACGCAGTATTTT
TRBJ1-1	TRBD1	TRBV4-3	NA	CASSHYRGSEAFF	TGCGCCAGCAGCCATTACAGGGGATCGGAAGCTTTCTTT
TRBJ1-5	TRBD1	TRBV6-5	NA	CASSLTGVSNQPQHF	TGTGCCAGCAGTCTAACAGGGGTTAGCAATCAGCCCCAGCATTTT
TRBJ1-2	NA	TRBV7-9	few	CASSLEVSTAYGYTF	TGTGCCAGCAGCTTAGAAGTTTCGACAGCTTATGGCTACACCTTC
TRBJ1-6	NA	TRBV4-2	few	CASSQVNSPLHF	TGTGCCAGCAGCCAAGTAAATTCACCCCTCCACTTT
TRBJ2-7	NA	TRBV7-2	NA	CASSSDSSTYEQYF	TGTGCCAGCAGTTCGGACTCGTCGACCTACGAGCAGTACTTC
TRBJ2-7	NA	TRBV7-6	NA	CASSYAPEASYEQYF	TGTGCCAGCAGCTATGCCCCCGAAGCCTCCTACGAGCAGTACTTC
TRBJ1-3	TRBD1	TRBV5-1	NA	CASSLAGQGRNGNTIYF	TGCGCCAGCAGCTTGGCGGGACAGGGAAGAAATGGAAACACCATATATTTT
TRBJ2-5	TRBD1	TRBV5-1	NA	CASSWSGQAQETQYF	TGCGCCAGCAGCTGGTCGGGACAGGCCCAAGAGACCCAGTACTTC
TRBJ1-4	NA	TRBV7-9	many	CASTQGGEKLFF	TGTGCCAGCACCCAGGGTGGTGAAAAACTGTTTTTT
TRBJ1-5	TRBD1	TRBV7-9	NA	CASSRTGESQPQHF	TGTGCCAGCAGTCGAACAGGGGAGAGTCAGCCCCAGCATTTT
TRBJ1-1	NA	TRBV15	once	CATSRGPGGGAFF	TGTGCCACCAGCAGAGGACCCGGCGGAGGGGCTTTCTTT
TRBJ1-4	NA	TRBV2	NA	CASGGSDGKLFF	TGTGCCAGCGGGGGGAGCGATGGGAAACTGTTTTTT
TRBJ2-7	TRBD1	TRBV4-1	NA	CASSLTFRDREYEQYF	TGCGCCAGCAGCCTGACTTTCCGGGACAGGGAGTACGAGCAGTACTTC